Each of the 18 T cell receptor beta chains below was sequenced from the same sample in a study of brain T cells in children with intractable seizures. Method: immunoSEQ multiplex PCR; TCRdb's copy keeps in-frame clones and lacks some. The sample contains 300,000 to 400,000 clones, 93% of which appear only once. Time point here: blood from clinic visit 5 months post-surgery; TSC patient then seizure free. The source material was peripheral blood, sampled more than 4 months after surgery. The receptors here all came from a boy under three years old with tuberous sclerosis and intractable seizures.

V is TRBV5-1 and J is TRBJ1-1, with TRBD1 matching 10 bases. V shed 0 bases, J shed 2 bases, and the junction held 1 base outside the gene matches. This CDR3 has 15 residues. Germline CDR1 reads SGHRS; CDR2 reads YFSETQ. The CDR3 DNA follows: TGCGCCAGCAGCTTGGGGGACAGGGGCAACACTGAAGCTTTCTTT. Translation gives CASSLGDRGNTEAFF.

The V call is TRBV5-1, the J call TRBJ2-7; 9 bases line up with TRBD2. The germline CDR1 and CDR2 sequences are SGHRS and YFSETQ. This CDR3 comprises 16 residues. J was trimmed by 2 bases and V by 4 bases; bases with no gene match: 10. This CDR3 is CASSMPLAGLPYEQYF. In DNA form, the CDR3 reads TGCGCCAGCAGCATGCCTCTAGCGGGACTACCCTACGAGCAGTACTTC.

V gene TRBV9 combines with J gene TRBJ2-3, with 10 bases lining up with TRBD2. With V trimmed by 2 bases and J by 7 bases, 10 bases remained unmatched. This CDR3 spans 16 amino acids. Germline V gene lookup returns CDR1 SGDLS and CDR2 YYNGEE. The CDR3 is CASSVSEREGFHTQYF. CDR3 DNA: TGTGCCAGCAGCGTGTCAGAGCGGGAGGGGTTTCATACGCAGTATTTT.

The table lists this clone with a count of one. The chain employs TRBV24-1 and TRBJ1-3; D ambiguous. The CDR3 is 12 residues long. Germline values: CDR1 KGHDR, CDR2 SFDVKD. V was trimmed by 4 bases and J by 3 bases, leaving 3 bases between them. The CDR3 coding sequence is TGTGCCACCAGTGAGCATGGAAACACCATATATTTT. This codes for CATSEHGNTIYF.

CDR3 sequence (DNA): TGCGCCAGCAGCCAAGATCGGGGATCCGGGACAGGCAATCAGCCCCAGCATTTT. This sequence encodes CASSQDRGSGTGNQPQHF. The genes are TRBV4-1 and TRBJ1-5, with 7 bases lining up with TRBD1. Germline V gene data show CDR1 as MGHRA and CDR2 as YSYEKL. The CDR3 is 18 residues long. V shed 0 bases, J shed 2 bases, and the junction held 10 bases outside the gene matches.

This sequence joins TRBV2 and TRBJ1-2; tentatively, D is TRBD1 (5 bases). Germline loops: CDR1 SNHLY, CDR2 FYNNEI. Trimming removed 8 bases at V and 1 base at J, with 11 bases between. CDR3 length equals 13 residues. CDR3 region: CASSAGNNYGYTF. The CDR3 DNA sequence: TGTGCCAGCTCGGCAGGGAATAACTATGGCTACACCTTC.

This chain joins TRBV4-1 and TRBJ2-7, with 11 nucleotides matching TRBD2. Germline V CDR1 and CDR2: MGHRA, YSYEKL. This CDR3 has 16 residues. Losses at the gene ends were 1 base for V and 3 bases for J; bases not matched to a gene: 5. The CDR3 DNA is TGCGCCAGCAGCCAAGGACTAGCGGGGCTATTCTACGAGCAGTACTTC. It encodes CASSQGLAGLFYEQYF.

The chain recombines TRBV11-3 with TRBJ1-2; 8 positions match TRBD1. From germline, CDR1 is SGHNT and CDR2 YENEEA. The CDR3 has 15 residues. The junction had 2 bases not matched to a gene; V was cut back by 0 bases and J by 2 bases. The CDR3 sequence is CASSLDDRGNYGYTF. For the CDR3, the DNA is TGTGCCAGCAGCTTAGACGACAGGGGAAACTATGGCTACACCTTC.

The chain has TRBV15 and TRBJ1-5; D is ambiguous. This CDR3 region has 16 residues. The V gene lost 2 bases and the J gene lost 2 bases, with 13 bases spanning the gap. CDR1 and CDR2 from the germline V gene are LNHNV and YYDKDF (reference sequence). Here the CDR3 DNA reads TGTGCCACCAGCAGAAAGGGTTCTAACGGCAATCAGCCCCAGCATTTT. Protein sequence: CATSRKGSNGNQPQHF.

This clone occurred once. The chain has TRBV25-1 and TRBJ1-2; D perhaps matches TRBD1 (5 bases). V lost 3 bases to trimming and J lost 7 bases, with 15 bases between them. The V gene's germline CDR1 is MGHDK and CDR2 SYGVNS. This CDR3 region has 14 residues. In DNA, the CDR3 is TGTGCCAGCAGTGACCGGGACGGGGGACGTGGCTACACCTTC. It specifies CASSDRDGGRGYTF.

This chain joins TRBV27 and TRBJ2-1; D is unresolved. Per the germline V gene, CDR1 is MNHEY and CDR2 is SMNVEV (reference sequence). Trimming left V 4 bases short and J 5 bases short, with 6 bases between. The CDR3 consists of 12 residues. CDR3 in amino acids: CASSYDNNEQFF. CDR3 nucleotide sequence: TGTGCCAGCAGTTATGATAACAATGAGCAGTTCTTC.

This chain uses TRBV27 with TRBJ2-7; 10 positions agree with TRBD1. The CDR3 spans 14 residues. The germline gives CDR1 MNHEY, CDR2 SMNVEV (reference sequence). V trimming: 4 bases; J trimming: 5 bases; junction bases outside the gene matches: 5. The CDR3: CASSWTGGLHEQYF. CDR3 nucleotide sequence: TGTGCCAGCAGTTGGACAGGGGGTCTCCACGAGCAGTACTTC.

The gene calls are TRBV19 and TRBJ1-5, with D maybe TRBD1 (6 bases). The germline gives CDR1 LNHDA, CDR2 SQIVND (reference sequence). The CDR3 has 12 amino acids. V lost 6 bases to trimming and J lost 6 bases, with 9 bases between them. In nucleotides, the CDR3 is TGTGCCAGTAGAAAGGGGGGTCAGCCCCAGCATTTT. Translating gives CASRKGGQPQHF.

This sequence joins TRBV5-1 and TRBJ1-1; D possibly corresponds to TRBD1 (6 bases). CDR3 length: 11 amino acids. Deletions cut 2 bases from V and 7 bases from J, with 6 bases between. Germline lookup yields CDR1 SGHRS and CDR2 YFSETQ. The CDR3 loop reads CASSLGGEAFF. The CDR3 DNA follows: TGCGCCAGCAGCTTAGGGGGTGAAGCTTTCTTT.

CDR3 residues: CASSLVAGGNYEQYF. The CDR3 bases are TGTGCCAGCAGCTTGGTGGCAGGGGGGAACTACGAGCAGTACTTC. This chain uses TRBV5-4 with TRBJ2-7, with a possible D match to TRBD1 (7 bases). The CDR3 covers 15 residues. CDR1 is SGHNT and CDR2 is YYREEE in the germline V gene (reference sequence). The germline V and J ends were trimmed by 0 bases and 3 bases, with 13 bases remaining between them.

The V and J genes are TRBV9 and TRBJ1-2; possible D gene TRBD1, 6 bases. Trimming took 3 bases from V and 2 from J, leaving 20 bases between them. This CDR3 is 17 amino acids long. Germline V CDR1 and CDR2: SGDLS, YYNGEE. CDR3 residues: CASSGDTTSVINYGYTF. The CDR3 DNA reads TGTGCCAGCAGCGGGGACACCACGAGCGTAATAAACTATGGCTACACCTTC.

The chain has TRBV13 and TRBJ2-2, with a tentative D call TRBD1 (5 bases). Looked up from germline, CDR1 is PRHDT and CDR2 is FYEKMQ (reference sequence). CDR3 length: 15 amino acids. Trimming left V 2 bases short and J 1 base short, with 8 bases between. CDR3 sequence: CASSLRQGNTGELFF. CDR3 DNA sequence: TGTGCCAGCAGCTTAAGGCAGGGGAACACCGGGGAGCTGTTTTTT.

This clone was detected only once. The chain links TRBV5-1 to TRBJ1-1; D gene unclear. Germline CDR1 SGHRS, CDR2 YFSETQ. This CDR3 spans 12 amino acids. V was clipped by 1 base and J by 0 bases, with 1 base between them. This CDR3 reads CASSLMNTEAFF. The CDR3 DNA reads TGCGCCAGCAGCTTGATGAACACTGAAGCTTTCTTT.